This T cell receptor beta chain appears in the sequencing data of a study of neurological immune-mediated disorders. This clonotype was recorded many times. MiXCR, applied by TCRdb to the 5' RACE reads, yields one record per CDR3 protein. This sample has about 50,000 distinct CDR3 sequences, with over 5.5% found just once. This CDR3 comprises 15 residues. V shed 3 bases, J shed 7 bases, and the junction held 8 bases outside the gene matches. This sequence was found in a woman aged 18-29 years with multiple sclerosis. Sequencing was carried out using CD4+ T cells from blood. The V and J genes are TRBV12-3 or TRBV12-4 and TRBJ1-4, with TRBD1 identical over 7 bases. The CDR3 nucleotides read TGTGCCAGCAGTTTCGGGACAGTAGGGGCTGAAAAACTGTTTTTT. This translates into CASSFGTVGAEKLFF.